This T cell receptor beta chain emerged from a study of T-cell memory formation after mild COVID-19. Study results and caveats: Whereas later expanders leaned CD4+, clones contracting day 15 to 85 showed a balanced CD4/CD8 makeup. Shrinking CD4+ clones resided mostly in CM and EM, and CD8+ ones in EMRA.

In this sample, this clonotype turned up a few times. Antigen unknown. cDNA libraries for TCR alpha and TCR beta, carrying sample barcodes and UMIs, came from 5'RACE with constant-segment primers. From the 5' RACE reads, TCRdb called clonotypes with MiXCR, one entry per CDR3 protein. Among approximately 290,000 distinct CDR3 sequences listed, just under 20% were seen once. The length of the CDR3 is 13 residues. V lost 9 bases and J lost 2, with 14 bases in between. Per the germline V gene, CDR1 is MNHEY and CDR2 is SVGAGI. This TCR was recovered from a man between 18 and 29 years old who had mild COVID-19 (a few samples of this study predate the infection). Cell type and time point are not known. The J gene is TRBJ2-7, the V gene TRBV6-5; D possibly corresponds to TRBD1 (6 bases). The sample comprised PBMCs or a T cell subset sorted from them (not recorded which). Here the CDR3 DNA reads TGTGCCAGTTGGGATGGACAGACCTACGAGCAGTACGTC. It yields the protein CASWDGQTYEQYV.